This T cell receptor (beta chain) was retrieved from a study of OX40 agonist ivuxolimab in advanced cancers. A word on this clone: Antigen specificity is unknown.

The data were produced by immunoSEQ multiplex PCR, yet TCRdb's version contains in-frame clones alone and is incomplete. The sample consists of about 87,000 clones, about 87% of them appearing once. Germline CDR1 SGHNT, CDR2 YYREEE (reference sequence). CDR3 length: 15 amino acids. With 1 base clipped from V and 6 bases from J, the junction kept 4 bases outside the gene matches. General study points: Fewer expanded clones were found on average in CD4+ than in CD8+ T cells.

This TCR derives from an adult with an advanced solid tumor such as melanoma, head and neck, liver or kidney cancer. This chain uses TRBV5-4 with TRBJ2-7, with 13 bases that match TRBD2. The sample was CD4+ or CD8+ T cells sorted from blood, taken in a trial of the OX40 agonist ivuxolimab. The CDR3 bases are TGTGCCAGCAGCTTGACTAGCGGGGGGGCAGGCGAGCAGTACTTC. It encodes CASSLTSGGAGEQYF.